This TCR beta chain was found in a study of T cell responses to AZD1222 COVID-19 vaccine. About the study: Pooled samples include second doses given at about 4 or 12 weeks.

This CDR3 has 16 amino acids. Trimming stripped 2 bases from V and 1 base from J, with 14 bases between. Germline V lookup: CDR1 KGHSH, CDR2 LQKENI. Study observations and caveats: White British donors predominated, females outnumbered males, and clonal diversity was possibly underestimated. Epitopes outside B.1.351 and B.1.1.7 mutated regions reportedly drew nearly half of spike TCRs. AZD1222 recipients seropositive at baseline numbered only six or seven.

Some clones are missing from TCRdb's copy, which holds only in-frame ones; the method was immunoSEQ multiplex PCR. The sample contains around 110,000 clones, roughly 84% of which appear only once. As concerns this clone: The antigen remains undetermined.

The chain uses TRBV18 and TRBJ1-1; D is unresolved. The material was peripheral blood, obtained on day 0 of AZD1222 vaccination. The TCR was taken from an adult in good health. In DNA form, the CDR3 reads TGTGCCAGCTCACCAGCTATGGGGTTTGGGAACACTGAAGCTTTCTTT. Translation gives CASSPAMGFGNTEAFF.